The next 17 T cell receptor beta chains were all read from a single sample in a study of CD8 T cells in ankylosing spondylitis. MiXCR was run by TCRdb on the 5' RACE reads, yielding one entry per CDR3 protein. The repertoire has under 170,000 distinct CDR3 sequences, around 42% of them found once; the top ten carry about 15%. The specimen was synovial fluid, either unsorted or a sorted T cell fraction (not recorded which). The receptors were gathered from a male donor with ankylosing spondylitis.

The rearrangement links TRBV20-1 to TRBJ2-4; 13 positions match TRBD2. There are 17 residues in the CDR3. Trimming removed 6 bases from V and 0 bases from J; junction bases left unmatched: 8. Germline assignment: CDR1 DFQATT and CDR2 SNEGSKA (reference sequence). For the CDR3, the DNA is TGCAGTGCCAGACTAGCGGGAGGCACCACAGCCAAAAACATTCAGTACTTC. It is translated as CSARLAGGTTAKNIQYF.

The chain joins TRBV30 to TRBJ2-1, with D possibly TRBD2 on 5 matching bases. Germline V gene sequence: CDR1 GTSNPN, CDR2 SVGIG (reference sequence). The CDR3 loop spans 14 amino acids. The V and J ends lost 0 bases and 8 bases respectively, with 14 bases between them. In DNA form, the CDR3 reads TGTGCCTGGAGTGTTATAACCCCCGGGGATGAGCAGTTCTTC. Its protein product is CAWSVITPGDEQFF.

The V gene is TRBV7-9, the J gene TRBJ1-1; 9 bases match TRBD1. Germline lookup yields CDR1 SEHNR and CDR2 FQNEAQ (reference sequence). The ends lost 10 bases at V and 10 bases at J; junction bases unmatched: 10. The CDR3 length is 12 residues. The CDR3 is CATRGMDRGAFF. The DNA of the CDR3 is TGTGCCACCCGGGGGATGGACAGGGGAGCTTTCTTT.

This chain uses TRBV7-7 with TRBJ1-6; D is undetermined. This CDR3 region has 15 residues. The germline V gene has CDR1 SSHAT and CDR2 FNYEAQ (reference sequence). The CDR3 region is CVSSLTRDPNSPLHF. For the CDR3, the DNA is TGTGTTAGCAGCTTAACAAGGGATCCCAATTCACCCCTCCACTTT.

This clonotype was counted between two and nine times. V usage is TRBV27 and J usage is TRBJ2-7; TRBD2 matches at 7 bases. This CDR3 has 13 residues. Germline V gene data show CDR1 as MNHEY and CDR2 as SMNVEV (reference sequence). V lost 3 bases to trimming and J lost 4 bases; unmatched junction nucleotides: 3. CDR3 bases: TGTGCCAGCAGTTTCCAGGGAGGGTACGAGCAGTACTTC. Encoded protein: CASSFQGGYEQYF.

This clonotype was counted between two and nine times. V and J are TRBV24-1 and TRBJ2-2, with 8 positions matching TRBD1. Germline V CDR1 and CDR2: KGHDR, SFDVKD. Unmatched junction bases numbered 21, after V lost 4 bases and J lost 6 bases. This CDR3 is 20 amino acids long. The CDR3: CATSDSLGEDRGTRPGELFF. For the CDR3, the DNA is TGTGCCACCAGTGACAGCCTAGGGGAAGACAGGGGAACGAGGCCCGGGGAGCTGTTTTTT.

This clonotype appeared a few times. This rearrangement joins TRBV10-3 to TRBJ2-7; tentatively, D is TRBD1 or TRBD2 (5 bases each). V gave up 10 bases and J gave up 5 bases, with 27 bases separating them. The CDR3 is 16 residues long. The germline gives CDR1 ENHRY, CDR2 SYGVKD. Here the CDR3 reads CATRRGGNRGFHEQYF. CDR3 DNA sequence: TGTGCCACACGACGAGGAGGTAATAGGGGATTCCACGAGCAGTACTTC.

The V and J genes are TRBV29-1 and TRBJ2-1; D gene unclear. CDR3 length: 14 amino acids. Per germline, CDR1 SQVTM and CDR2 ANQGSEA. V lost 4 bases, J lost 1 base, and 11 bases lay in between. Here the CDR3 DNA reads TGCAGCGTTGCCGGCAGCCAGTCCTACAATGAGCAGTTCTTC. Its translation: CSVAGSQSYNEQFF.

This chain joins TRBV27 and TRBJ1-2; D may be TRBD1 (5 bases). Trimming left V 4 bases short and J 0 bases short, with 18 bases between. CDR3 length: 17 residues. The germline V gene has CDR1 MNHEY and CDR2 SMNVEV (reference sequence). CDR3: CASSSTSQGPPNYGYTF. For the CDR3, the DNA is TGTGCCAGCAGTTCCACGTCCCAGGGACCACCTAACTATGGCTACACCTTC.

The chain uses TRBV28 and TRBJ2-7; no clear D. The CDR3 runs 14 residues. Germline V gene lookup returns CDR1 MDHEN and CDR2 SYDVKM. V lost 5 bases to trimming and J lost 2 bases, with 13 bases between them. CDR3 in amino acids: CASSGVVPPYEQYF. CDR3 nucleotide sequence: TGTGCCAGCAGTGGGGTGGTCCCACCCTACGAGCAGTACTTC.

The gene calls are TRBV12-3 or TRBV12-4 and TRBJ2-3; D may be TRBD1 (6 bases). Deletions cut 7 bases from V and 0 bases from J, with 17 bases between. There are 16 residues in the CDR3. The chain's CDR3 is CASTPGQISSTDTQYF. The CDR3 DNA follows: TGTGCCAGCACCCCGGGACAAATATCTAGCACAGATACGCAGTATTTT.

This clonotype has more than one count but fewer than ten. The V call is TRBV4-2, the J call TRBJ2-3, with 9 bases aligning to TRBD2. The CDR3 length is 16 residues. Germline-derived CDR1 and CDR2 are LGHNA and YNFKEQ. Trimming removed 0 bases from V and 1 base from J; junction bases left unmatched: 2. For the CDR3, the DNA is TGTGCCAGCAGCCAAGAACCTAGCGGGGGCACAGATACGCAGTATTTT. Amino acids: CASSQEPSGGTDTQYF.

This chain uses TRBV7-3 with TRBJ2-1, with 8 bases aligning to TRBD1. The V gene's germline CDR1 is SGHTA and CDR2 FQGTGA. The trim removed 2 bases at V and 0 bases at J, leaving 12 bases unmatched. There are 19 residues in the CDR3. CDR3 coding DNA: TGTGCCAGCAGCTTAGGACAGGGTAGGGGTTGGAGCTCCTACAATGAGCAGTTCTTC. It yields the protein CASSLGQGRGWSSYNEQFF.

This sequence joins TRBV12-3 or TRBV12-4 and TRBJ2-2; no definite D call. Trimming cost V 8 bases and J 6 bases, with 16 bases left between them. The CDR3 is made up of 14 amino acids. CDR3 bases: TGTGCCAGCGGCCGGGCCCCCGGTTCCGGGGAGCTGTTTTTT. This codes for CASGRAPGSGELFF.

This clonotype has only one observation. V is TRBV12-3 or TRBV12-4 and J is TRBJ1-6, with D maybe TRBD1 (6 bases). V lost 1 base to trimming and J lost 4 bases, with 14 bases between them. This CDR3 spans 17 amino acids. The CDR3 coding sequence is TGTGCCAGCAGTTTAGGTTGGGGGGGCGTGTATAATTCACCCCTCCACTTT. It is translated as CASSLGWGGVYNSPLHF.

This sequence joins TRBV7-8 and TRBJ1-4; TRBD1 is a possible D gene (6 bases). V was trimmed by 1 base and J by 7 bases, leaving 13 bases between them. The CDR3 consists of 15 residues. Per the germline V gene, CDR1 is SGHVS and CDR2 is FQNEAQ. The CDR3 coding sequence is TGTGCCAGCAGCTTAGTCGGGGGGCCATTTGAAAAACTGTTTTTT. Its protein product is CASSLVGGPFEKLFF.

A few counts support this clonotype. The V gene is TRBV7-9, the J gene TRBJ2-3; 12 bases line up with TRBD2. V shed 2 bases and J 6 bases; nucleotides not matched to a gene: 0. Looked up from germline, CDR1 is SEHNR and CDR2 is FQNEAQ (reference sequence). This CDR3 is built from 14 residues. CDR3 sequence: CASSLTSGGDTQYF. In nucleotides, the CDR3 is TGTGCCAGCAGCTTAACTAGCGGGGGGGATACGCAGTATTTT.